This is a list of T cell receptor beta chains from one sample in a study of response to subunit inactivated influenza vaccine. TCRdb re-called the RT-PCR reads with MiXCR, one entry per CDR3 protein. The sample holds about 830,000 distinct CDR3 sequences, less than 20% seen once. Material: PBMCs from blood, obtained less than 6 days after vaccination. The receptors stem from a man between 50 and 59 years old who received an inactivated influenza vaccine. CDR3s include the opening cysteine and the closing phenylalanine or tryptophan. The D gene is left open where the match is weak. Not every row has a clone size; where given, it reads once, few, many or a size class.

V gene: TRBV5-1; clone size: few; J gene: TRBJ2-1; D gene: -; CDR3 DNA: TGCGCCAGCAGCGTGTTCTCTAGCGTCAGCTCCTACAATGAGCAGTTCTTC; CDR3 protein: CASSVFSSVSSYNEQFF
V gene: TRBV10-2; clone size: -; J gene: TRBJ2-3; D gene: -; CDR3 DNA: TGCGCCAGCAGTGAGTCGGACGGAGTAGGCACAGATACGCAGTATTTT; CDR3 protein: CASSESDGVGTDTQYF
V gene: TRBV9; clone size: -; J gene: TRBJ2-1; D gene: TRBD2; CDR3 DNA: TGTGCCAGCAGCGTAGGCCAACCTGGACTAGCGGGAAGCAATGAGCAGTTCTTC; CDR3 protein: CASSVGQPGLAGSNEQFF
V gene: TRBV12-3/TRBV12-4; clone size: many; J gene: TRBJ1-1; D gene: TRBD1; CDR3 DNA: TGTGCCAGCAGTCGGGACAGGGGCACTGAAGCTTTCTTT; CDR3 protein: CASSRDRGTEAFF
V gene: TRBV5-1; clone size: -; J gene: TRBJ2-3; D gene: -; CDR3 DNA: TGCGCCAGCAGCTCAAATACAGGGCAGGCTACGCAGTATTTT; CDR3 protein: CASSSNTGQATQYF
V gene: TRBV20-1; clone size: few; J gene: TRBJ2-2; D gene: TRBD2; CDR3 DNA: TGCAGTGCTAGCTCGACTAGCGGGGCCAACACCGGGGAGCTGTTTTTT; CDR3 protein: CSASSTSGANTGELFF
V gene: TRBV7-2; clone size: -; J gene: TRBJ1-5; D gene: -; CDR3 DNA: TGTGCCAGCAGCGGACAGATCAATCAGCCCCAGCATTTT; CDR3 protein: CASSGQINQPQHF
V gene: TRBV20-1; clone size: few; J gene: TRBJ2-2; D gene: -; CDR3 DNA: TGCAGTGCTAGAGATTACCAGGGCCGGGCCGGGGAGCTGTTTTTT; CDR3 protein: CSARDYQGRAGELFF
V gene: TRBV2; clone size: -; J gene: TRBJ2-5; D gene: TRBD2; CDR3 DNA: TGTGCCAGCAGTCTGGAGATCTTAGCGGGAGTTGAGACCCAGTACTTC; CDR3 protein: CASSLEILAGVETQYF
V gene: TRBV27; clone size: -; J gene: TRBJ2-3; D gene: -; CDR3 DNA: TGTGCCAGCAGTTCAAAGCAGACAGCTAGCACAGATACGCAGTATTTT; CDR3 protein: CASSSKQTASTDTQYF
V gene: TRBV30; clone size: -; J gene: TRBJ2-3; D gene: -; CDR3 DNA: TGTGCCTGGACGAGAGGTACAAGCACAGATACGCAGTATTTT; CDR3 protein: CAWTRGTSTDTQYF
V gene: TRBV6-1; clone size: few; J gene: TRBJ1-1; D gene: -; CDR3 DNA: TGTGCCAGCAGTGAATCCTCGTCGGACACTGAAGCTTTCTTT; CDR3 protein: CASSESSSDTEAFF
V gene: TRBV12-3/TRBV12-4; clone size: -; J gene: TRBJ2-1; D gene: -; CDR3 DNA: TGTGCCAGCAGGCTTAGTCGGAGCTCCTACAATGAGCAGTTCTTC; CDR3 protein: CASRLSRSSYNEQFF
V gene: TRBV9; clone size: few; J gene: TRBJ2-7; D gene: TRBD2; CDR3 DNA: TGTGCCAGCAGCCCAACAGCGGGAACTTCCTACGAGCAGTACTTC; CDR3 protein: CASSPTAGTSYEQYF
V gene: TRBV7-9; clone size: -; J gene: TRBJ2-6; D gene: -; CDR3 DNA: TGTGCCAGCAGCTTATCTATACCCGGGGCCAACGTCCTGACTTTC; CDR3 protein: CASSLSIPGANVLTF
V gene: TRBV7-2; clone size: few; J gene: TRBJ2-7; D gene: TRBD2; CDR3 DNA: TGTGCCAGCAGCACCATAGCGGGACGTCCCTACGAGCAGTACTTC; CDR3 protein: CASSTIAGRPYEQYF
V gene: TRBV5-6; clone size: -; J gene: TRBJ2-2; D gene: -; CDR3 DNA: TGTGCCAGCAGCTTGGGCAGGAATAGGGCCGGGGAGCTGTTTTTT; CDR3 protein: CASSLGRNRAGELFF